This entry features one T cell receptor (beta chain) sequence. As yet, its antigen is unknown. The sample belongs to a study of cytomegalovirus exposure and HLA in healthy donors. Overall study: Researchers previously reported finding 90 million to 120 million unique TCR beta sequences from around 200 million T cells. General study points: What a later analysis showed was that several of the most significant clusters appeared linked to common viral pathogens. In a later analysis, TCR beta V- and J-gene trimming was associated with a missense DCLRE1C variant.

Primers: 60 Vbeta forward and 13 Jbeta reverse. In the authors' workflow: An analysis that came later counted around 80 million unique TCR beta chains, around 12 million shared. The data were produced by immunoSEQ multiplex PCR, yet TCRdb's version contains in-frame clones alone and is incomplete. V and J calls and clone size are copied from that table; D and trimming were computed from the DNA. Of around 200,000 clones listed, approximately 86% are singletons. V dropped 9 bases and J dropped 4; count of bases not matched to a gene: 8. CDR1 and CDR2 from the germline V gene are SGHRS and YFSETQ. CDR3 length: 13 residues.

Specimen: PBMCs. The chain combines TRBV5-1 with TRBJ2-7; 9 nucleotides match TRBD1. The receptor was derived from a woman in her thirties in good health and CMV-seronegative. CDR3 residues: CATARDREYEQYF. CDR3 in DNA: TGCGCCACTGCCCGGGACAGGGAATACGAGCAGTACTTC. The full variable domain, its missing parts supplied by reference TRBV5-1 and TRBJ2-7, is KAGVTQTPRYLIKTRGQQVTLSCSPISGHRSVSWYQQTPGQGLQFLFEYFSETQRNKGNFPGRFSGRQFSNSRSEMNVSTLELGDSALYLCATARDREYEQYFGPGTRLTVT.